This record concerns one T cell receptor (beta chain) sequence. TCRdb's copy holds only in-frame clones and misses some; the assay was immunoSEQ multiplex PCR. The repertoire consists of approximately 240,000 clones, with 80% to 90% occurring once and the leading ten covering about 4%. Germline V gene sequence: CDR1 LGHDT, CDR2 YNNKEL (reference sequence). Trimming took 3 bases from V and 7 from J; bases not matched to a gene: 12. The CDR3 covers 16 residues. The record originates from a study of blood T cell repertoires in COVID-19. This chain uses TRBV3-1 (or the pseudogene TRBV3-2) with TRBJ1-3, with 7 bases aligning to TRBD1. The source of this sequence is a man aged 45-65 years with acute or convalescent COVID-19. The specimen sequenced was peripheral blood. In nucleotides, the CDR3 is TGTGCCAGCAGCCAGAGAAGGGACAGCACGTGGAACACCATATATTTT. Its protein product is CASSQRRDSTWNTIYF.